The rows below give T cell receptor beta chains drawn from one sample of a study of cytomegalovirus exposure and HLA in healthy donors. This table comes from immunoSEQ multiplex PCR, and its TCRdb copy is limited to in-frame clones, with some not included. Here the sample spans roughly 300,000 clones, approximately 87% being singletons. Source material: PBMCs. The receptors were gathered from a woman in her late teens or twenties in good health and CMV-seronegative. CDR3s include the opening cysteine and the closing phenylalanine or tryptophan. Fields, in order: J gene, D gene, clone size, V gene, CDR3 DNA, CDR3 protein. A D gene is named only where the DNA matches it firmly. Clone size is shown for a subset of rows, as once, few, many or a class of expanded clone.

J: TRBJ2-1; D: NA; size: NA; V: TRBV5-3; DNA: TGTGCCGAGGTAGGCCCAGCGGAGAACAATGAGCAGTTCTTC; CDR3: CAEVGPAENNEQFF
J: TRBJ1-2; D: TRBD1; size: NA; V: TRBV7-2; DNA: TGTGCCAGCAGCGTCGCAGGGGGTAATAACTATGGCTACACCTTC; CDR3: CASSVAGGNNYGYTF
J: TRBJ2-5; D: NA; size: once; V: TRBV4-1; DNA: TGCGCCAGCAGCCAAGTTCAAACTAGCAGGGAGACCCAGTACTTC; CDR3: CASSQVQTSRETQYF
J: TRBJ2-6; D: NA; size: NA; V: TRBV6-4; DNA: TGTGCCAGCAGACACAGGAACTCTGGGGCCAACGTCCTGACTTTC; CDR3: CASRHRNSGANVLTF
J: TRBJ2-3; D: NA; size: NA; V: TRBV29-1; DNA: TGCAGCGCCGGGACTGTACCCACAGATACGCAGTATTTT; CDR3: CSAGTVPTDTQYF
J: TRBJ2-7; D: TRBD1; size: NA; V: TRBV29-1; DNA: TGCAGCGTTAAACGGACAGGGTTCGAGCAGTACTTC; CDR3: CSVKRTGFEQYF
J: TRBJ2-3; D: TRBD2; size: NA; V: TRBV29-1; DNA: TGCAGCTCTGGGGCGGGAGAGGCAGATACGCAGTATTTT; CDR3: CSSGAGEADTQYF
J: TRBJ2-1; D: NA; size: few; V: TRBV18; DNA: TGTGCCAGCTCACTCGTCAATGAGCAGTTCTTC; CDR3: CASSLVNEQFF
J: TRBJ1-5; D: TRBD1; size: NA; V: TRBV2; DNA: TGTGCCAGCAGTGACGCGGGACAGGGGGCGATTCAGCCCCAGCATTTT; CDR3: CASSDAGQGAIQPQHF
J: TRBJ1-5; D: NA; size: NA; V: TRBV30; DNA: TGTGCCTGGAGCTTGGGGGGAATAGGTCAGCCCCAGCATTTT; CDR3: CAWSLGGIGQPQHF
J: TRBJ1-2; D: NA; size: NA; V: TRBV19; DNA: TGTGCCAGTAGTCGGTCGGCCGACCCAACGGGAGGCTACACCTTC; CDR3: CASSRSADPTGGYTF
J: TRBJ1-4; D: TRBD1; size: NA; V: TRBV2; DNA: TGTGCCAGCAGGGACAGGTCCGCAACTAATGAAAAACTGTTTTTT; CDR3: CASRDRSATNEKLFF
J: TRBJ2-3; D: TRBD1; size: NA; V: TRBV27; DNA: TGTGCCAGCAGTTTATCCATGACAGGGCGTCCCACAGATACGCAGTATTTT; CDR3: CASSLSMTGRPTDTQYF